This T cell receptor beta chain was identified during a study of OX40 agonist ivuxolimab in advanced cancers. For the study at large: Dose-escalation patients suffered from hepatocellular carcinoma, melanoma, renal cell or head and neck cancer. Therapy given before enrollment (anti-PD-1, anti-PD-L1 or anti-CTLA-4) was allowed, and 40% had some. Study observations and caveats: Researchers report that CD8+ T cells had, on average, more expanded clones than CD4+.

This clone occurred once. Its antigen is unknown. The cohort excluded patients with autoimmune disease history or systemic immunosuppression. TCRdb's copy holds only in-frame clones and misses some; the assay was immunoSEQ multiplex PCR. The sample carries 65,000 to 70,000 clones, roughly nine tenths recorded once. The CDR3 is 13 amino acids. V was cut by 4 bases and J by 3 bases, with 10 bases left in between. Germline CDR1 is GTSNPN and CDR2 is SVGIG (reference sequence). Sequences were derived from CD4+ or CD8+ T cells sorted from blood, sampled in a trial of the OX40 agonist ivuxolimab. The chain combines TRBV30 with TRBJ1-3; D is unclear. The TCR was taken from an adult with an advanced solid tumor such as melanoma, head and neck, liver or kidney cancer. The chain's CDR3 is CAWTRLLGNTIYF. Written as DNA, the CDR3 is TGTGCCTGGACCAGACTGCTTGGAAACACCATATATTTT.